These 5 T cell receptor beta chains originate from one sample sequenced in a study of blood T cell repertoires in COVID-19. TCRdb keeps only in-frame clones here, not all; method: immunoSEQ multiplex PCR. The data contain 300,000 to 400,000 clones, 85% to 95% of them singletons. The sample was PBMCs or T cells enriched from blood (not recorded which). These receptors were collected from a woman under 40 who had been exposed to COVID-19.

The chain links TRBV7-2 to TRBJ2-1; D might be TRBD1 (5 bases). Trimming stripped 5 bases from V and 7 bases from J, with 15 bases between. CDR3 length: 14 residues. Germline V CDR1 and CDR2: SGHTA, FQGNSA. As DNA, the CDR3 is TGTGCCAGCAGCCTAACCTTTGGGGCGAATGAGCAGTTCTTC. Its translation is CASSLTFGANEQFF.

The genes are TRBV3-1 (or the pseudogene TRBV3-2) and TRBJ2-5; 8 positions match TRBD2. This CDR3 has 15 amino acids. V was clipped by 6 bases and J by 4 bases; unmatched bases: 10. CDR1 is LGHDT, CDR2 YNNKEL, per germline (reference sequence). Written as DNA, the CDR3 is TGTGCCAGCAGACCCTCGGGGGGGGGTTTAGAGACCCAGTACTTC. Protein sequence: CASRPSGGGLETQYF.

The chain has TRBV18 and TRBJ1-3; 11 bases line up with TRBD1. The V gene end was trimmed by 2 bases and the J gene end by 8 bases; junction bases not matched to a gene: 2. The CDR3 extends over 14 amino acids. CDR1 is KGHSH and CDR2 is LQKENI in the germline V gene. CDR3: CASSPGTGGDTIYF. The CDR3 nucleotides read TGTGCCAGCTCACCAGGGACAGGGGGAGACACCATATATTTT.

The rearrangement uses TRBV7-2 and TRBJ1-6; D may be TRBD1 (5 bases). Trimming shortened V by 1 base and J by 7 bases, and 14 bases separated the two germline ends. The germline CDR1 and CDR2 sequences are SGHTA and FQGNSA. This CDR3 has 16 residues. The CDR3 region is CASSLGWGGENSPLHF. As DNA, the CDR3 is TGTGCCAGCAGCTTAGGTTGGGGGGGGGAGAATTCACCCCTCCACTTT.

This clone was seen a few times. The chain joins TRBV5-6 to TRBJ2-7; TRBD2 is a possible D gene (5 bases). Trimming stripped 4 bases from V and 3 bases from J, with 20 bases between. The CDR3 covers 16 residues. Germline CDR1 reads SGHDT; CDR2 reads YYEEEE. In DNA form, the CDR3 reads TGTGCCAGCAGCCCGAAGAGGGATGGAGCGAGCTACGAGCAGTACTTC. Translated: CASSPKRDGASYEQYF.